The TCR beta chain described here comes from a study of blood T cell repertoires in COVID-19 (dated by TCRdb to the early 2020s). In terms of the full investigation: Samples covering the acute and convalescent phases of COVID-19 were provided by collaborators in the United States, Italy and Spain. The samples were drawn from the first 160 participants of the ongoing ImmuneRACE study and from over 950 subjects provided by 6 global collaborators. The repertoires were released in a freely available public database intended as a resource for research on the immune response to SARS-CoV-2. The prospective study material was composed of cDNA or gDNA derived from T cells, B-cell-depleted T cells, or PBMCs. Sample metadata almost always included a de-identified subject ID, COVID-19 status, age in years and sex. Where available, HLA class I and class II types were taken from metadata supplied by the sample provider and were not determined by assay-based typing. Deeply sampled blood TCRbeta repertoires from subjects exposed to, actively infected with, or recovered from COVID-19 were included in the dataset. Study-level results and caveats: The amount of clinical and demographic metadata varied by source and participant and was provided uncurated.

This clone has just a few counts. Its target antigen remains unknown. No base-level quality is on record; no much larger clone is a single base apart. The collaborating institutions used their own protocols to collect whole blood in K2EDTA tubes. For TCRbeta analysis, collaborators shipped samples in one of three forms: frozen whole blood, isolated PBMCs, or DNA extracted from either of those sample types. TCRbeta CDR3 regions were amplified from genomic DNA using the immunoSEQ Assay, a bias-controlled multiplex PCR. On the study's bioinformatics: The number of nucleated cells in each sample was estimated by amplification of reference gene primers within the assay. To quantify the absolute abundance of each unique TCRbeta CDR3 rearrangement, sequence reads were collapsed and filtered. For each sample, productive Simpson clonality was calculated as the square root of Simpson's diversity index across productive rearrangements. TCRdb obtained this table from immuneACCESS and retained in-frame rearrangements with V and J assigned. These tables miss some clones; where compared with another copy, unresolved V genes account for less than half of the shortfall, and the remainder is unexplained. V, J and clone size reflect that table, while D and trimming were determined from the DNA. In all, the sample holds 60,000 to 75,000 clones, and more than 60% of those were seen once. The top ten clonotypes cover 5.5% to 7% of the sample.

The sample comprised peripheral blood. The receptor was derived from a woman aged 70-85 years with acute or convalescent COVID-19.

The DNA reads TGCGCCAGCAGCCAAGAGACAGGGCTGCCGAACACCATATATTTT. It translates as CASSQETGLPNTIYF. This chain is built from TRBV4-1 and TRBJ1-3, and TRBD1 matches 7 of the central bases. The germline V gene specifies MGHRA as CDR1 and YSYEKL as CDR2. Counted from cysteine to phenylalanine, this CDR3 has 15 amino acids. CDR3 DNA is the only sequence kept; it has 45 bases, read in frame from the first base. Unmatched junction bases come to 6, with V trimmed by 0 bases and J by 7 bases.